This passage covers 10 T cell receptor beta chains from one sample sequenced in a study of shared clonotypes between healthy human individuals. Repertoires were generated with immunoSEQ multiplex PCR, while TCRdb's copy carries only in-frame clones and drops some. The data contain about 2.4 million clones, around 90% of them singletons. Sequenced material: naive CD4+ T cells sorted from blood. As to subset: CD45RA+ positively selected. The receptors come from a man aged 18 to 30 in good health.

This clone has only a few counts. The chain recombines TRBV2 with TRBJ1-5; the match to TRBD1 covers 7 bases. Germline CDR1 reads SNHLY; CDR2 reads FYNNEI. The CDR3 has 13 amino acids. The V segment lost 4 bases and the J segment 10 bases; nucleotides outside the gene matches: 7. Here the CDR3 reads CASSAQDRVPQHF. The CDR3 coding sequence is TGTGCCAGCAGTGCCCAAGACAGGGTTCCCCAGCATTTT.

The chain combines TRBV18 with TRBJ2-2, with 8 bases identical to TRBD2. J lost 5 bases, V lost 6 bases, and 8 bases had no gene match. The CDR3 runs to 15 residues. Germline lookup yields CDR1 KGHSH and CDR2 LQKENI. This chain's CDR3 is CASSPAVAGTGELFF. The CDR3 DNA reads TGTGCCAGCTCCCCCGCGGTAGCGGGGACCGGGGAGCTGTTTTTT.

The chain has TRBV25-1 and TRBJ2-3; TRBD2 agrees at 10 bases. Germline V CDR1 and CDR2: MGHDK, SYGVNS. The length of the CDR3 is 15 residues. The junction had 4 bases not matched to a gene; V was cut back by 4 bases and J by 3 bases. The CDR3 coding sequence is TGTGCCAGCAGTGTGGCTAGCGGGAGTACAGATACGCAGTATTTT. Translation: CASSVASGSTDTQYF.

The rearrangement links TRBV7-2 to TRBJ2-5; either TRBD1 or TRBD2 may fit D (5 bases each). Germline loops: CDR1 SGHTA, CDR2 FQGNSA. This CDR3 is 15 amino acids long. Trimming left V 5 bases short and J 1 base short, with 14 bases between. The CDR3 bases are TGTGCCAGCAGCCCCCCAGGTGGGGGCCAAGAGACCCAGTACTTC. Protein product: CASSPPGGGQETQYF.

The CDR3 here is CASSFSFTTEAFF. The DNA of the CDR3 is TGTGCCAGCAGTTTCTCGTTTACCACTGAAGCTTTCTTT. The V call is TRBV27, the J call TRBJ1-1; D not resolved. Germline CDR1 MNHEY, CDR2 SMNVEV (reference sequence). The CDR3 loop spans 13 amino acids. With 3 bases removed from V and 4 bases from J, the gap between germline ends came to 9 bases.

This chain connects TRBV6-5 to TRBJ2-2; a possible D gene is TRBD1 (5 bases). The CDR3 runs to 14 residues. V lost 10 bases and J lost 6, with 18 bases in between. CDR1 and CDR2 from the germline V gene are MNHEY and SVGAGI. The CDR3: CATKRAGYPGELFF. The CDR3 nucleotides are TGTGCCACCAAACGGGCAGGGTATCCCGGGGAGCTGTTTTTT.

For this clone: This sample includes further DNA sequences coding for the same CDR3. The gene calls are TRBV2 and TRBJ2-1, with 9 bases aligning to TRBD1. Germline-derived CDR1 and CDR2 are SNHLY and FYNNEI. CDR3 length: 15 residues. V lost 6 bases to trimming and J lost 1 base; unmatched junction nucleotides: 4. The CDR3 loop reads CASSPDRGSYNEQFF. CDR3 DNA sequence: TGTGCCAGCAGCCCCGACAGGGGGTCCTACAATGAGCAGTTCTTC.

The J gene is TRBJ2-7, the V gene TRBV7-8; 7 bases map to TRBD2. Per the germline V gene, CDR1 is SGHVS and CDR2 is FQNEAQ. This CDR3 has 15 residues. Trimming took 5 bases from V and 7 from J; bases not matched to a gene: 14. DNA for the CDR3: TGTGCCAGCAGCCCAGAGGTCGGGGGGTTTAAAGAGCAGTACTTC. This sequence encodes CASSPEVGGFKEQYF. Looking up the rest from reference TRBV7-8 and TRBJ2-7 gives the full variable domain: GAGVSQSPRYKVAKRGQDVALRCDPISGHVSLFWYQQALGQGPEFLTYFQNEAQLDKSGLPSDRFFAERPEGSVSTLKIQRTQQEDSAVYLCASSPEVGGFKEQYFGPGTRLTVT.

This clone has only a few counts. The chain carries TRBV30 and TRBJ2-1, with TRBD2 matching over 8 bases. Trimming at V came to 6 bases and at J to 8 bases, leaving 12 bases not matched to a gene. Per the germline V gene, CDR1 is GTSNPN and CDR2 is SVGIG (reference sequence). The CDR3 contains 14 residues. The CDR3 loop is CACPSPSGGDEQFF. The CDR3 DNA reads TGTGCCTGCCCCTCACCCAGCGGGGGAGATGAGCAGTTCTTC.

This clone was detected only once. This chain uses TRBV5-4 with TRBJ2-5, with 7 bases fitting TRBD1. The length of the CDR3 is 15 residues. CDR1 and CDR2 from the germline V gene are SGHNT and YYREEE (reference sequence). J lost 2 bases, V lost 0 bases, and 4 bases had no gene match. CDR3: CASSLDRGQQETQYF. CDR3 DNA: TGTGCCAGCAGCTTGGACAGGGGACAGCAAGAGACCCAGTACTTC.